Shown below are 30 T cell receptor beta chains from a single sample sequenced in a study of blood T cell repertoires in COVID-19. Libraries were prepared by immunoSEQ multiplex PCR; TCRdb keeps only in-frame clonotypes and omits some of them. The repertoire holds roughly 78,000 clones, approximately 86% seen once, with roughly 1.9% in the top ten. Sequencing was performed on peripheral blood. The receptors stem from a woman aged 55-69 years with acute or convalescent COVID-19.

The chain carries TRBV5-4 and TRBJ2-1, with 14 bases matching TRBD2. The V segment lost 0 bases and the J segment 0 bases; nucleotides outside the gene matches: 5. The CDR3 consists of 19 residues. Germline CDR1 SGHNT, CDR2 YYREEE (reference sequence). CDR3 in amino acids: CASSLGGLAGVSSYNEQFF. The CDR3 region has the DNA TGTGCCAGCAGCTTGGGGGGACTAGCGGGGGTCTCCTCCTACAATGAGCAGTTCTTC. Together with reference TRBV5-4 and TRBJ2-1, the CDR3 gives the full variable domain: ETGVTQSPTHLIKTRGQQVTLRCSSQSGHNTVSWYQQALGQGPQFIFQYYREEENGRGNFPPRFSGLQFPNYSSELNVNALELDDSALYLCASSLGGLAGVSSYNEQFFGPGTRLTVL.

The chain recombines TRBV7-3 with TRBJ2-2, with D tentatively TRBD1 (6 bases). The CDR3 loop spans 15 amino acids. From germline, CDR1 is SGHTA and CDR2 FQGTGA. Trimming left V 2 bases short and J 0 bases short, with 7 bases between. The CDR3 sequence: CASSLGGSNTGELFF. CDR3 coding DNA: TGTGCCAGCAGCTTAGGGGGCTCGAACACCGGGGAGCTGTTTTTT.

This chain joins TRBV28 and TRBJ1-1; TRBD1 matches at 7 bases. V lost 6 bases and J lost 4; bases outside the gene matches: 8. CDR3 length: 14 residues. The germline CDR1 and CDR2 sequences are MDHEN and SYDVKM. The CDR3: CASREQGRGTEAFF. CDR3 DNA: TGTGCCAGCAGAGAACAGGGGCGGGGCACTGAAGCTTTCTTT.

CDR3 region: CASSFPLGGRYEQYF. The CDR3 DNA follows: TGTGCCAGCAGTTTCCCTCTGGGAGGGCGCTACGAGCAGTACTTC. This sequence joins TRBV28 and TRBJ2-7; TRBD2 aligns across 7 bases. The CDR3 has 15 residues. J lost 3 bases, V lost 3 bases, and 8 bases had no gene match. The V gene's germline CDR1 is MDHEN and CDR2 SYDVKM.

The CDR3 DNA is TGTGCCAGCAGCTCGTCCGGGACTAGGAATGAGCAGTTCTTC. This codes for CASSSSGTRNEQFF. The V gene is TRBV11-1, the J gene TRBJ2-1; 8 bases are a match to TRBD2. Germline assignment: CDR1 SGHAT and CDR2 FQDESV (reference sequence). J was trimmed by 7 bases and V by 4 bases; bases with no gene match: 6. CDR3 size: 14 residues.

The chain combines TRBV12-3 or TRBV12-4 with TRBJ2-1; D ambiguous. The CDR3 covers 11 residues. Deletions cut 3 bases from V and 7 bases from J, with 4 bases between. The chain's CDR3 is CASSFQNEQFF. The DNA of the CDR3 is TGTGCCAGCAGTTTTCAAAATGAGCAGTTCTTC.

The CDR3 bases are TGTGCCAGCAGTGGCAGCCCTACCGCGGGGATGCAGTATTTT. The encoded protein is CASSGSPTAGMQYF. The chain is built from TRBV6-2 or TRBV6-3 and TRBJ2-3; a possible D gene is TRBD2 (6 bases). The germline V and J ends were trimmed by 5 bases and 11 bases, with 20 bases remaining between them. The CDR3 consists of 14 residues. CDR1 and CDR2 (germline): MNHEY, SVGEGT.

Only one count was recorded for this clone. The chain recombines TRBV27 with TRBJ2-3; tentatively, D is TRBD2 (5 bases). CDR1 is MNHEY, CDR2 SMNVEV, per germline (reference sequence). The CDR3 covers 15 residues. V lost 3 bases to trimming and J lost 1 base, with 11 bases between them. In DNA, the CDR3 is TGTGCCAGCAGTTTTGCGTCCGGGGGCACAGATACGCAGTATTTT. As protein: CASSFASGGTDTQYF.

The chain employs TRBV2 and TRBJ2-1; 15 bases match TRBD2. Per the germline V gene, CDR1 is SNHLY and CDR2 is FYNNEI. The V segment lost 10 bases and the J segment 10 bases; nucleotides outside the gene matches: 11. The CDR3 sequence is 15 residues long. The CDR3 DNA sequence: TGTGCCACAAACAGGGGACTAGCGGGAGGCGGAGAGCAGTTCTTC. It encodes CATNRGLAGGGEQFF.

V usage is TRBV3-1 (or the pseudogene TRBV3-2) and J usage is TRBJ2-1; 7 positions agree with TRBD2. Germline trimming cut 4 bases from V and 6 bases from J; bases unmatched to any gene: 9. Germline lookup yields CDR1 LGHDT and CDR2 YNNKEL (reference sequence). CDR3 length: 15 residues. The CDR3 DNA is TGTGCCAGCAGCCTCGGACTAGGAGGAGTCAATGAGCAGTTCTTC. As protein: CASSLGLGGVNEQFF.

V is TRBV2 and J is TRBJ1-5; 7 bases fit TRBD1. Germline V gene sequence: CDR1 SNHLY, CDR2 FYNNEI. This CDR3 has 15 amino acids. J gave up 0 bases and V 4 bases, and 3 bases lay outside the gene matches. DNA for the CDR3: TGTGCCAGCAGTGCACAGGGGCATAGCAATCAGCCCCAGCATTTT. It is translated as CASSAQGHSNQPQHF.

The chain is built from TRBV19 and TRBJ2-3; D is unresolved. Germline V gene sequence: CDR1 LNHDA, CDR2 SQIVND (reference sequence). The CDR3 sequence is 13 residues long. Trimming left V 6 bases short and J 6 bases short, with 13 bases between. For the CDR3, the DNA is TGTGCCAGTAGCCTCCTTGAGGCCGATACGCAGTATTTT. Its protein is CASSLLEADTQYF.

This chain connects TRBV7-9 to TRBJ2-1, with 7 nucleotides matching TRBD2. CDR3 size: 17 residues. V lost 1 base to trimming and J lost 2 bases; unmatched junction nucleotides: 8. Per the germline V gene, CDR1 is SEHNR and CDR2 is FQNEAQ (reference sequence). The CDR3: CASSLGLAAGAYNEQFF. The CDR3, as DNA: TGTGCCAGCAGCTTAGGGTTAGCGGCGGGAGCCTACAATGAGCAGTTCTTC.

This sequence joins TRBV30 and TRBJ1-2, with TRBD1 matching over 8 bases. The germline CDR1 and CDR2 sequences are GTSNPN and SVGIG (reference sequence). The trim removed 8 bases at V and 4 bases at J, leaving 15 bases unmatched. CDR3 length equals 15 residues. The CDR3 here is CARGAKDRVLYGYTF. CDR3 nucleotide sequence: TGTGCCCGCGGAGCCAAGGACAGGGTCCTCTATGGCTACACCTTC.

As DNA, the CDR3 is TGTGCCAGCAGCGCCGGACAGGGGGCTAACTATGGCTACACCTTC. As protein: CASSAGQGANYGYTF. This chain uses TRBV9 with TRBJ1-2; 10 bases line up with TRBD1. The CDR3 loop spans 15 amino acids. The V gene end was trimmed by 3 bases and the J gene end by 0 bases; junction bases not matched to a gene: 2. In germline, CDR1 is SGDLS, CDR2 YYNGEE.

V and J are TRBV4-1 and TRBJ1-1; D unresolved. With 0 bases removed from V and 3 bases from J, the gap between germline ends came to 5 bases. Germline V gives CDR1 MGHRA, CDR2 YSYEKL. The CDR3 length is 13 residues. The CDR3 reads CASSQDLYTEAFF. The CDR3 DNA is TGCGCCAGCAGCCAAGATCTGTACACTGAAGCTTTCTTT.

V and J are TRBV4-1 and TRBJ2-2; 12 nucleotides match TRBD2. CDR1 is MGHRA, CDR2 YSYEKL, per germline. The CDR3 covers 15 residues. Trimming removed 4 bases from V and 6 bases from J; junction bases left unmatched: 3. In nucleotides, the CDR3 is TGCGCCAGCAGCCTTAGGACTAGCGGGGCCGGGGAGCTGTTTTTT. Translation gives CASSLRTSGAGELFF.

This clone was detected once. The chain employs TRBV10-3 and TRBJ1-2; perhaps TRBD1 as D (6 bases). V was trimmed by 4 bases and J by 8 bases, leaving 14 bases between them. Germline loops: CDR1 ENHRY, CDR2 SYGVKD. This CDR3 comprises 13 residues. CDR3 DNA sequence: TGTGCCATCAGTGGCGAACAGGGTTACGGCTACACCTTC. Translated: CAISGEQGYGYTF.

This clone was seen only once. This chain links TRBV6-1 with TRBJ2-3; TRBD2 is a possible D gene (5 bases). Germline CDR1 is MNHNS and CDR2 is SASEGT. V lost 2 bases, J lost 6 bases, and 9 bases lay in between. The CDR3 runs 13 residues. The CDR3 region has the DNA TGTGCCAGCAGTGAATTTATAGCGGATACGCAGTATTTT. It codes for CASSEFIADTQYF.

This clone was found once. This chain uses TRBV7-2 with TRBJ2-3; 8 bases align to TRBD2. The ends lost 4 bases at V and 4 bases at J; junction bases unmatched: 10. Germline V gene lookup returns CDR1 SGHTA and CDR2 FQGNSA. The CDR3 loop spans 16 amino acids. CDR3 region: CASSWGTSRFADTQYF. For the CDR3, the DNA is TGTGCCAGCAGCTGGGGGACTAGTAGGTTTGCAGATACGCAGTATTTT.

This chain connects TRBV5-1 to TRBJ2-7, with 8 bases fitting TRBD1. Germline V gene lookup returns CDR1 SGHRS and CDR2 YFSETQ. CDR3 length equals 16 residues. V trimming: 0 bases; J trimming: 3 bases; junction bases outside the gene matches: 8. CDR3 sequence reads: CASSLGTGMASYEQYF. The CDR3 coding sequence is TGCGCCAGCAGCTTGGGGACAGGGATGGCAAGCTACGAGCAGTACTTC.

The rearrangement uses TRBV15 and TRBJ2-5; weak D call: TRBD1 (6 bases). CDR3 length: 15 residues. Trimming stripped 0 bases from V and 7 bases from J, with 15 bases between. Germline assignment: CDR1 LNHNV and CDR2 YYDKDF (reference sequence). The CDR3: CATSRDSQGLVTQYF. The CDR3 DNA is TGTGCCACCAGCAGAGATTCACAGGGCCTAGTGACCCAGTACTTC.

The V and J genes are TRBV15 and TRBJ1-4, with TRBD1 matching over 7 bases. This CDR3 comprises 14 residues. After removal of 3 bases from V and 6 bases from J, the junction contained 4 bases not matched to a gene. Germline V gene data show CDR1 as LNHNV and CDR2 as YYDKDF (reference sequence). CDR3 nucleotide sequence: TGTGCCACCAGCAGGGGACAGCCTTATGAAAAACTGTTTTTT. Amino acid sequence: CATSRGQPYEKLFF.

This chain uses TRBV6-2 or TRBV6-3 with TRBJ2-1; the match to TRBD2 covers 9 bases. The CDR3 runs 18 residues. Germline CDR1 is MNHEY and CDR2 is SVGEGT. The junction had 14 bases not matched to a gene; V was cut back by 0 bases and J by 8 bases. In DNA form, the CDR3 reads TGTGCCAGCAGTTACTCGACTAGCGGTTTGACCAACGACTATGAGCAGTTCTTC. Translated, it gives CASSYSTSGLTNDYEQFF.

This chain connects TRBV28 to TRBJ2-7; TRBD1 matches 10 bases. Germline V gene sequence: CDR1 MDHEN, CDR2 SYDVKM. The CDR3 totals 16 residues. V shed 4 bases and J 4 bases; nucleotides not matched to a gene: 10. This CDR3 is CASSYFAGTGDYEQYF. Here the CDR3 DNA reads TGTGCCAGCAGTTATTTCGCCGGGACAGGGGATTACGAGCAGTACTTC.

In DNA, the CDR3 is TGCGCCAGCAGCTTGGCCCCCGGGGGGACCGGGGAGCTGTTTTTT. Encoded protein: CASSLAPGGTGELFF. V and J are TRBV5-1 and TRBJ2-2; 7 bases line up with TRBD2. V shed 0 bases and J 5 bases; nucleotides not matched to a gene: 4. Germline assignment: CDR1 SGHRS and CDR2 YFSETQ. CDR3 length: 15 amino acids.

This chain uses TRBV7-9 with TRBJ2-7; 7 bases are shared with TRBD1. CDR1 and CDR2 (germline): SEHNR, FQNEAQ (reference sequence). The junction had 10 bases not matched to a gene; V was cut back by 3 bases and J by 5 bases. The CDR3 contains 15 residues. Written as DNA, the CDR3 is TGTGCCAGCAGCTTGCTCTCGACAGGGCCTCACGAGCAGTACTTC. Protein sequence: CASSLLSTGPHEQYF.

This rearrangement joins TRBV4-2 to TRBJ1-1, with TRBD1 identical over 8 bases. CDR1 and CDR2 (germline): LGHNA, YNFKEQ. Trimming cost V 1 base and J 4 bases; bases outside gene matches: 5. The CDR3 is 15 amino acids. For the CDR3, the DNA is TGTGCCAGCAGCCAAGCACAGGGGGGCGGCACTGAAGCTTTCTTT. It codes for CASSQAQGGGTEAFF.

This chain joins TRBV5-4 and TRBJ2-3; 7 nucleotides match TRBD1. Germline V gene sequence: CDR1 SGHNT, CDR2 YYREEE (reference sequence). This CDR3 is built from 14 residues. V gave up 5 bases and J gave up 4 bases; unmatched junction bases: 7. CDR3 region: CASRSGQVADTQYF. The CDR3 DNA is TGTGCCAGCAGATCCGGACAGGTTGCAGATACGCAGTATTTT.

The chain employs TRBV7-8 and TRBJ2-2; 15 bases are a match to TRBD2. Trimming took 5 bases from V and 7 from J; bases not matched to a gene: 11. Germline V gene data show CDR1 as SGHVS and CDR2 as FQNEAQ. The CDR3 has 18 amino acids. The CDR3 protein is CASSPTGTSGRIDGELFF. The CDR3 DNA sequence: TGTGCCAGCAGCCCTACCGGGACTAGCGGGAGGATTGACGGGGAGCTGTTTTTT. Supplemented by reference TRBV7-8 and TRBJ2-2, the full variable domain reads GAGVSQSPRYKVAKRGQDVALRCDPISGHVSLFWYQQALGQGPEFLTYFQNEAQLDKSGLPSDRFFAERPEGSVSTLKIQRTQQEDSAVYLCASSPTGTSGRIDGELFFGEGSRLTVL.